The 13 T cell receptor beta chains listed next were all sequenced from one sample in a study of blood T cell repertoires in COVID-19 (dated by TCRdb to about 2020). Libraries were made using the immunoSEQ multiplex PCR assay. The clones in this table, taken by TCRdb from immuneACCESS, are in-frame only. Not every clone is retained; where verified, under half of the shortfall comes from an unresolved V gene, and the cause of the rest is unknown. For this sample the table gives some 200,000 clones, of which roughly four fifths were detected only once. The ten top clones hold 9.5% to 11% of the sample. Sample: peripheral blood. The receptors originated from a middle-aged woman with COVID-19, enrolled during active disease.

The CDR3 region is CASRTGPYNSPLHF. CDR3 in DNA: TGTGCCAGCAGGACAGGGCCCTATAATTCACCCCTCCACTTT. The gene calls are TRBV6-5 and TRBJ1-6; 7 bases match TRBD1. Trimming cost V 6 bases and J 2 bases; bases outside gene matches: 1. This CDR3 is built from 14 residues. Germline V gene lookup returns CDR1 MNHEY and CDR2 SVGAGI.

CDR3 DNA: TGCGCCAGCAGTTCAGGGTCCTATGGCTACACCTTC. Translated, it gives CASSSGSYGYTF. This rearrangement joins TRBV10-2 to TRBJ1-2; weak D call: TRBD1 (5 bases). Germline loops: CDR1 WSHSY, CDR2 SAAADI. V was trimmed by 5 bases and J by 4 bases, leaving 8 bases between them. The CDR3 length is 12 residues.

This chain uses TRBV28 with TRBJ2-3, with 7 bases identical to TRBD2. The CDR3 is 14 residues long. J gave up 6 bases and V 6 bases, and 9 bases lay outside the gene matches. CDR1 and CDR2 from the germline V gene are MDHEN and SYDVKM. The CDR3 DNA follows: TGTGCCAGCAGGTTTGCGGGAGAGTCGGATACGCAGTATTTT. As protein: CASRFAGESDTQYF.

In its sample, this clone was seen once. The CDR3 loop is CASSEGGTGMNTEAFF. Written as DNA, the CDR3 is TGTGCCAGCAGTGAAGGAGGGACAGGAATGAACACTGAAGCTTTCTTT. The genes are TRBV2 and TRBJ1-1, with 8 bases lining up with TRBD1. CDR1 and CDR2 from the germline V gene are SNHLY and FYNNEI. The CDR3 length is 16 residues. Trimming removed 1 base from V and 0 bases from J; junction bases left unmatched: 4.

This chain uses TRBV6-5 with TRBJ1-6; TRBD1 matches 10 bases. CDR3 length equals 15 residues. CDR1 and CDR2 from the germline V gene are MNHEY and SVGAGI. V was clipped by 4 bases and J by 9 bases; unmatched bases: 6. CDR3 bases: TGTGCCAGCAGTTCCGGACAGGGGGTAGTTTCACCCCTCCACTTT. It codes for CASSSGQGVVSPLHF.

The rearrangement joins TRBV4-2 to TRBJ1-4; the D gene is possibly TRBD1 (5 bases). The V and J ends lost 4 bases and 8 bases respectively, with 17 bases between them. Germline lookup yields CDR1 LGHNA and CDR2 YNFKEQ. The CDR3 is made up of 15 amino acids. CDR3 DNA sequence: TGTGCCAGCAGCCCCAGACATGGGGCAGGAGAAAAACTGTTTTTT. Its protein is CASSPRHGAGEKLFF.

The rearrangement joins TRBV30 to TRBJ1-2, with 7 bases matching TRBD1. V was pared by 2 bases and J by 8 bases, with 14 bases of the junction left unmatched. Germline V gives CDR1 GTSNPN, CDR2 SVGIG (reference sequence). This CDR3 has 15 amino acids. CDR3 amino acids: CAWSTSGQAVGGYTF. In DNA, the CDR3 is TGTGCCTGGAGTACCTCCGGACAGGCGGTGGGGGGCTACACCTTC.

The chain links TRBV28 to TRBJ2-5; TRBD2 is a possible D gene (6 bases). The CDR3 totals 14 residues. Trimming pared 6 bases from V and 5 bases from J, leaving 16 bases between. The germline V gene has CDR1 MDHEN and CDR2 SYDVKM. CDR3 nucleotide sequence: TGTGCCAGCAGCTTACTAGCCGCGAGGGAGACCCAGTACTTC. Translated: CASSLLAARETQYF.

The chain employs TRBV25-1 and TRBJ2-5, with D possibly being TRBD1 (6 bases). Germline CDR1 and CDR2: MGHDK and SYGVNS. This CDR3 is built from 12 residues. Trimming removed 6 bases from V and 5 bases from J, with 10 bases in between. The CDR3 DNA is TGTGCCAGCAGCGTCACAGGGGAGACCCAGTACTTC. Amino acids: CASSVTGETQYF.

The gene calls are TRBV2 and TRBJ1-2; no clear D. The CDR3 sequence is 15 residues long. Between the trimmed V and J ends, which lost 2 bases and 4 bases, there was a span of 14 bases. CDR1 and CDR2 from the germline V gene are SNHLY and FYNNEI. CDR3 nucleotide sequence: TGTGCCAGCAGTGAAAGTTCGGGGTCTCGCTATGGCTACACCTTC. Residues: CASSESSGSRYGYTF. The variable domain in full, with the rest retrieved from reference TRBV2 and TRBJ1-2, is EPEVTQTPSHQVTQMGQEVILRCVPISNHLYFYWYRQILGQKVEFLVSFYNNEISEKSEIFDDQFSVERPDGSNFTLKIRSTKLEDSAMYFCASSESSGSRYGYTFGSGTRLTVV.

V is TRBV19 and J is TRBJ2-3; D not certain. Trimming stripped 3 bases from V and 0 bases from J, with 10 bases between. Germline V lookup: CDR1 LNHDA, CDR2 SQIVND (reference sequence). The CDR3 sequence is 15 residues long. Here the CDR3 reads CASSIGTASTDTQYF. The CDR3 DNA sequence: TGTGCCAGTAGTATTGGAACAGCTAGCACAGATACGCAGTATTTT.

The V call is TRBV9, the J call TRBJ2-1, with D tentatively TRBD2 (6 bases). CDR1 is SGDLS and CDR2 is YYNGEE in the germline V gene. V dropped 1 base and J dropped 9 bases, with 17 bases sitting between them. There are 15 residues in the CDR3. The chain's CDR3 is CASSVSGLPHFEQFF. CDR3 coding DNA: TGTGCCAGCAGCGTAAGCGGGTTGCCTCATTTTGAGCAGTTCTTC.

The chain recombines TRBV6-6 with TRBJ1-4, with D perhaps TRBD1 (5 bases). Trimming pared 6 bases from V and 8 bases from J, leaving 22 bases between. CDR3 size: 16 residues. From germline, CDR1 is MNHNY and CDR2 SVGAGI (reference sequence). As DNA, the CDR3 is TGTGCCAGCAGCCCCGGTTTCGCGGGGCCCGGGGAAAAACTGTTTTTT. As protein: CASSPGFAGPGEKLFF.